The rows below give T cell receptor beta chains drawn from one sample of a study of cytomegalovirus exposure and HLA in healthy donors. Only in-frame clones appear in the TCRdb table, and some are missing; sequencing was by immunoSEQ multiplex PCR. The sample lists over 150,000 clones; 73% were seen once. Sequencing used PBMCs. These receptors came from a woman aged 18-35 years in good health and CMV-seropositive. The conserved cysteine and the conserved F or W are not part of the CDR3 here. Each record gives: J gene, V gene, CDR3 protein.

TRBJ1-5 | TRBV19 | ASSLYRYNQPQH
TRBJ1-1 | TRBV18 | ASSDRDQNTEAF
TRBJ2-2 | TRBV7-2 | ASSYLAGATGELF
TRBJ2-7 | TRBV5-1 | ASSHPRTSGSYEQY
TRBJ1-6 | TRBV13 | ASSESGLLNSPLH
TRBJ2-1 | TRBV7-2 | ASSLRTLSGSGRNEQF
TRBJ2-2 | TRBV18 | ASSPPRGKNTGELF
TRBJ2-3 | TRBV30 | AWSVELADTDTQY
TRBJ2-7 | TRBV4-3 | ASSQGQPNLGEQY
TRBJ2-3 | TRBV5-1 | ASSIGTGSTDTQY
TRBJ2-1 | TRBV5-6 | ASSRGQGFGQF
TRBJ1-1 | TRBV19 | ASSIGAGFTEAF
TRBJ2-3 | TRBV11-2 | ASSLELAGGTDTQY
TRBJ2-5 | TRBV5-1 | ASSLSGAGSIETQY
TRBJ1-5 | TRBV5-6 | ASSLGGSLNQPQH
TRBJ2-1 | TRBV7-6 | ASSRGLAQYNEQF
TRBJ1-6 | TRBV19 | ASSSPLGARSPLH
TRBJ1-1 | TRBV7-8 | ASSLDVVPGGTEAF
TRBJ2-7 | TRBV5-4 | ASSLGGSGYEQY
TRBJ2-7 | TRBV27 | ASSLEGGGFYEQY
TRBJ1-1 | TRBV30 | AWSSSQIMNTEAF
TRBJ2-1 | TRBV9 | ASSDDRGSYNEQF
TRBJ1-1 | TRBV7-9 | ASSLGEGGREAF
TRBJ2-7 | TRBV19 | ASSPTGIPREQY
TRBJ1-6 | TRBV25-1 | ASRDPQGGSPSSPLH
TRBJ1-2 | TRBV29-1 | SVGENYGYT
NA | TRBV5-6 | ASSWDSEQY
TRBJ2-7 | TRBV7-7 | ASSLGRGRYEQY
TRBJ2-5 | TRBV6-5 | ASSYRPTQETQY
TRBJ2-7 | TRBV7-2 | ASSLDLARTYEQY
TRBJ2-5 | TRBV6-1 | ASTLYRGEQY
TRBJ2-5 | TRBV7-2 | ASSSNSGTQETQY
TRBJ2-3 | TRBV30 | AWSVNSGAPDTQY
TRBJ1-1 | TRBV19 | ASSFTGGSEAF
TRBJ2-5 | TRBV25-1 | ASSELLVSAGSQETQY
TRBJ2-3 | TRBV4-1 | ASSYGLAAPY
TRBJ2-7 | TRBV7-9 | ASSRDRAPLEQY
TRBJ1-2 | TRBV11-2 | ASSSGQNYGYT
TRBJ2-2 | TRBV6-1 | ASVRDRGDGELF
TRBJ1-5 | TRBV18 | ASSPGPIGNQPQH
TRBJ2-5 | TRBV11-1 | ASSLQRGGQETQY
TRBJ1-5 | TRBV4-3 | ASSLNRVNQPQH
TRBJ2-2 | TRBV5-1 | ASSSGLAGHTGELF
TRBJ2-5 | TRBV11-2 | ASSTTQTQY
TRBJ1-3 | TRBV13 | ASSLAPSGNTIY
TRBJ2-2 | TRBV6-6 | ASSPPRALAELF
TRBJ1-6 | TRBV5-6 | ASSLTNRDSPLH
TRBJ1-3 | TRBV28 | ASSGIQEHFSGNTIY
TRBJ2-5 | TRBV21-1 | ASPRLGRRETQY
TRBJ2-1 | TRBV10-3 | AISGNLAGEYNEQF
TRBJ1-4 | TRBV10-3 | AISESGQEPNEKLF
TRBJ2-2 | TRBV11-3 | ASSLQGLNTGELF
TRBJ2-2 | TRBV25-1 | ASGGQANGELF
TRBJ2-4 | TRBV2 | ASKQDRNLGIQY
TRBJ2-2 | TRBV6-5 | ASSLGLQRSTGELF
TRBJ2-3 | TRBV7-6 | ASSLVGGGGSTDTQY
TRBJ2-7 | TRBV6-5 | ASTNPTGSDEQY
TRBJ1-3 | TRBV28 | ASSLRSSGNTIY
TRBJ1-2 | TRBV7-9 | ASSYSGIVSYT
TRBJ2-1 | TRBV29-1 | SFRGTAYNEQF